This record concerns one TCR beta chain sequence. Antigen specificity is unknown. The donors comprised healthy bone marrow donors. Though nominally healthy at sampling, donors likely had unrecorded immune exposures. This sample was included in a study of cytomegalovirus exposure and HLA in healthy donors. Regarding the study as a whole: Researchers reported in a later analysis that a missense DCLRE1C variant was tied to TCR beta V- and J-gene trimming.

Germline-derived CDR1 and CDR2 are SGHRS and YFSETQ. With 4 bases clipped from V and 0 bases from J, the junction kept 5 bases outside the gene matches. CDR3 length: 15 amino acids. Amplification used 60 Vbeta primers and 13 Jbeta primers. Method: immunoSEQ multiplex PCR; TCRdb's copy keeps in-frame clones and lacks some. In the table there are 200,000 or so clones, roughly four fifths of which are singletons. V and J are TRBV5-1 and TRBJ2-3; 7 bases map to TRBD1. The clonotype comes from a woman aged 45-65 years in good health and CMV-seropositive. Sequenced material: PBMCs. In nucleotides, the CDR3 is TGCGCCAGCAGCAAGACAGGGTATAGCACAGATACGCAGTATTTT. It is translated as CASSKTGYSTDTQYF. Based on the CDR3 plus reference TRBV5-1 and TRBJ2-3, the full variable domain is KAGVTQTPRYLIKTRGQQVTLSCSPISGHRSVSWYQQTPGQGLQFLFEYFSETQRNKGNFPGRFSGRQFSNSRSEMNVSTLELGDSALYLCASSKTGYSTDTQYFGPGTRLTVL.